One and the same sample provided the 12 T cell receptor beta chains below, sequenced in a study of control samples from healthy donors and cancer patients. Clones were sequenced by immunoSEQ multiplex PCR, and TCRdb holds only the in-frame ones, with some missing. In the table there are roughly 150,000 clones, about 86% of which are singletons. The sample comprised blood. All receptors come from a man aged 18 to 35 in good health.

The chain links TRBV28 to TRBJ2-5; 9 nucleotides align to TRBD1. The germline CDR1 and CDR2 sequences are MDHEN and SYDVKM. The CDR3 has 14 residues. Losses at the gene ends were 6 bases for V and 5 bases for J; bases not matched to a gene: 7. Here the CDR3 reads CASRLQGARETQYF. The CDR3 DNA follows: TGTGCCAGCAGGCTACAGGGGGCACGGGAGACCCAGTACTTC.

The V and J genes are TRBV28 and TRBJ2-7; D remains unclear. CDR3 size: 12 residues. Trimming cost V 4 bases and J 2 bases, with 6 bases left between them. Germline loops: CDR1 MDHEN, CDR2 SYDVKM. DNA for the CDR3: TGTGCCAGCAGTTCACCCACCTACGAGCAGTACTTC. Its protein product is CASSSPTYEQYF. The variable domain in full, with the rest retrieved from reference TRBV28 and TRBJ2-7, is DVKVTQSSRYLVKRTGEKVFLECVQDMDHENMFWYRQDPGLGLRLIYFSYDVKMKEKGDIPEGYSVSREKKERFSLILESASTNQTSMYLCASSSPTYEQYFGPGTRLTVT.

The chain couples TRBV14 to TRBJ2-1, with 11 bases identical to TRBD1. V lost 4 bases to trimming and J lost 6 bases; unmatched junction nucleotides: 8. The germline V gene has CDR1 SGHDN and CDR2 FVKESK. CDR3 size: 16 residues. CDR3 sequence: CASSPLGQGAINEQFF. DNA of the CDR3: TGTGCCAGCAGCCCACTCGGACAGGGGGCGATCAATGAGCAGTTCTTC.

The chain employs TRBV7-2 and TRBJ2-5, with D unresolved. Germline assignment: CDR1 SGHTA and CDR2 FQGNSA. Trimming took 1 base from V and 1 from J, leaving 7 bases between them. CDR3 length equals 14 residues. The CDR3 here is CASSLGAGQETQYF. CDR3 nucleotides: TGTGCCAGCAGCTTAGGGGCAGGCCAAGAGACCCAGTACTTC.

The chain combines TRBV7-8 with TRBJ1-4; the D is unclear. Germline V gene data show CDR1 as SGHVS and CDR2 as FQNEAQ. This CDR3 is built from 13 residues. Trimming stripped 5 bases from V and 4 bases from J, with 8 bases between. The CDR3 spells CASSLGVNEKLFF. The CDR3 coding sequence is TGTGCCAGCAGCCTAGGTGTTAATGAAAAACTGTTTTTT.

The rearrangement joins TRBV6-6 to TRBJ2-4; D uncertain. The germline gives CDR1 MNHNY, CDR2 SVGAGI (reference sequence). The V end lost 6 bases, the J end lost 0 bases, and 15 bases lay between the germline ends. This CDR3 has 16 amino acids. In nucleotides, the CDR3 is TGTGCCAGCAGCCCCTCAAGGGCCCTAGCCAAAAACATTCAGTACTTC. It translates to CASSPSRALAKNIQYF.

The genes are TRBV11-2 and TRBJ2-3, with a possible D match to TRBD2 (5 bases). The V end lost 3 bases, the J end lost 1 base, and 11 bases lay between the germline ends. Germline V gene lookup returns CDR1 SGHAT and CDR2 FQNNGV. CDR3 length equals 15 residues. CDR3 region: CASSLGTAGTDTQYF. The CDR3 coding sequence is TGTGCCAGCAGCTTGGGAACAGCGGGCACAGATACGCAGTATTTT.

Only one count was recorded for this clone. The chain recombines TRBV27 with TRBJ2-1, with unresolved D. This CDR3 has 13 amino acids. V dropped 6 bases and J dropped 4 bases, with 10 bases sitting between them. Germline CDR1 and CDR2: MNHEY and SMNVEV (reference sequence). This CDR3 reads CASSPSRYNEQFF. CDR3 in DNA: TGTGCCAGCAGCCCGAGCCGGTACAATGAGCAGTTCTTC.

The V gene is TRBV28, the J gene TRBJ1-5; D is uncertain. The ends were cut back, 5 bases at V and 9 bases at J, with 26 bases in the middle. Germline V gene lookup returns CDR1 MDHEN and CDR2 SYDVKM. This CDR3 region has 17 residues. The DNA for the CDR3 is TGTGCCAGCAGTATACCAAGGTCCGGGAACCTTATCCCGCCCCAGCATTTT. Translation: CASSIPRSGNLIPPQHF.

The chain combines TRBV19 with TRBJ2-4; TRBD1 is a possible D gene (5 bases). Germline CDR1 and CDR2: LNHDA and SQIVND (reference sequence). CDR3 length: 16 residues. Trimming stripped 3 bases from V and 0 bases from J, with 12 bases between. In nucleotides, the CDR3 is TGTGCCAGTAGTATTGGGGCAAACCTAGCCAAAAACATTCAGTACTTC. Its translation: CASSIGANLAKNIQYF.

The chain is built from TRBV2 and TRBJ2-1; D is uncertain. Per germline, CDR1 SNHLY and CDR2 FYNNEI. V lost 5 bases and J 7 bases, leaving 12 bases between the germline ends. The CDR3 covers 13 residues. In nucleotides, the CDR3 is TGTGCCAGCAGTCGTCAGTGGAATAATGAGCAGTTCTTC. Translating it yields CASSRQWNNEQFF.

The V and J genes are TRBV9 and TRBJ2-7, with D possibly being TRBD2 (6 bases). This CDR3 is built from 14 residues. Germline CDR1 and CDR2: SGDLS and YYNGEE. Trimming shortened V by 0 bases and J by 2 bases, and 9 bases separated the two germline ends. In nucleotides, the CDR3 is TGTGCCAGCAGCGTAGGGGCGGGGACCTACGAGCAGTACTTC. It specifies CASSVGAGTYEQYF.